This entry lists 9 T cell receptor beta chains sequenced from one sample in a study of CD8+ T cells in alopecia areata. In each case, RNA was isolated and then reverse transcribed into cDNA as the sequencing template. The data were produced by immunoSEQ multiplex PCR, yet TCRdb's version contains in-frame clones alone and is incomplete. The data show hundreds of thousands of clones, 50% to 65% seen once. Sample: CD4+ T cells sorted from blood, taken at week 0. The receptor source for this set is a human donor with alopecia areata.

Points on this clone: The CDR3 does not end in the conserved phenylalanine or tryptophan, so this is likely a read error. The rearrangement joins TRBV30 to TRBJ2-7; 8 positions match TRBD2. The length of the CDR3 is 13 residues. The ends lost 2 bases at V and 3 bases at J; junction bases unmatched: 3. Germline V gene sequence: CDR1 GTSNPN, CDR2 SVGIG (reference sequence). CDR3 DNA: TGTGCCTGGAGTACTAGCGGTATCTACGAGCAGTACCTC. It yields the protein CAWSTSGIYEQYL.

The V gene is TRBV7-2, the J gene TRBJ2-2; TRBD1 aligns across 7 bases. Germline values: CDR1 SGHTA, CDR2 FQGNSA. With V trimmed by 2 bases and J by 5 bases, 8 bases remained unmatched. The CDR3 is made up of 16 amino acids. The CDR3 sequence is CASSLRTGRSTGELFF. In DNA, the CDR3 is TGTGCCAGCAGCTTACGGACAGGCCGTTCGACCGGGGAGCTGTTTTTT.

The CDR3 bases are TGTGCCTGGAGTGTTCGGGGTTACACCGGGGAGCTGTTTTTT. It is translated as CAWSVRGYTGELFF. The V gene is TRBV30, the J gene TRBJ2-2; maybe TRBD2 (5 bases). The CDR3 totals 14 residues. Trimming shortened V by 0 bases and J by 3 bases, and 8 bases separated the two germline ends. Germline loops: CDR1 GTSNPN, CDR2 SVGIG (reference sequence).

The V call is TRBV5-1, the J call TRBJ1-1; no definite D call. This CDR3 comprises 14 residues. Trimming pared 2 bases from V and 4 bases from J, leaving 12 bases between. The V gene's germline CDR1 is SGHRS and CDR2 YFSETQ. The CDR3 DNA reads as TGCGCCAGCAGCTTCGGCACAGAGGGCACTGAAGCTTTCTTT. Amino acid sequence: CASSFGTEGTEAFF.

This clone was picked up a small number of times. The CDR3 DNA reads as TGTGCCAGCACCGTAGCGGGAGTGGGATTCAATGAGCAGTTCTTC. Its protein product is CASTVAGVGFNEQFF. The chain recombines TRBV28 with TRBJ2-1, with TRBD2 matching 9 bases. The V gene end was trimmed by 7 bases and the J gene end by 6 bases; junction bases not matched to a gene: 10. In germline, CDR1 is MDHEN, CDR2 SYDVKM. The CDR3 sequence is 15 residues long. Full variable domain (outside the CDR3, taken from reference TRBV28 and TRBJ2-1): DVKVTQSSRYLVKRTGEKVFLECVQDMDHENMFWYRQDPGLGLRLIYFSYDVKMKEKGDIPEGYSVSREKKERFSLILESASTNQTSMYLCASTVAGVGFNEQFFGPGTRLTVL.

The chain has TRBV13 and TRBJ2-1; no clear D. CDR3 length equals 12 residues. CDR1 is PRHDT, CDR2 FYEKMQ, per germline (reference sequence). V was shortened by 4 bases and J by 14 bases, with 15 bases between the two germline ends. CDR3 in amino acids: CASSSSTTREFF. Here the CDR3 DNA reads TGTGCCAGCAGCTCATCTACGACTCGAGAGTTCTTC.

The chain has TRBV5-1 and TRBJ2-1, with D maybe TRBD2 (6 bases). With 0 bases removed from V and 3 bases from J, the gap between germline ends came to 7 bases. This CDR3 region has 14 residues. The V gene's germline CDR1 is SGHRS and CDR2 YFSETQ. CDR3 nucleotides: TGCGCCAGCAGCTTGGGGACTAACTACAATGAGCAGTTCTTC. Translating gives CASSLGTNYNEQFF.

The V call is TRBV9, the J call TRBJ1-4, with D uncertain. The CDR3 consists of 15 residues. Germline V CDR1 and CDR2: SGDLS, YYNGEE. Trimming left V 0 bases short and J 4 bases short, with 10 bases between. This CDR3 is CASSVEGLLNEKLFF. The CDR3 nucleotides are TGTGCCAGCAGCGTAGAGGGTCTCCTTAATGAAAAACTGTTTTTT.

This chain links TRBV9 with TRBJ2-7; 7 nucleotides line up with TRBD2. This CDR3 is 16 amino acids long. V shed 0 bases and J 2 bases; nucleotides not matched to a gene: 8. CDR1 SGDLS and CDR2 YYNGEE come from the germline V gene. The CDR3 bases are TGTGCCAGCAGCGTAGGGGAGGGGACCCCTCCCTACGAGCAGTACTTC. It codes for CASSVGEGTPPYEQYF.